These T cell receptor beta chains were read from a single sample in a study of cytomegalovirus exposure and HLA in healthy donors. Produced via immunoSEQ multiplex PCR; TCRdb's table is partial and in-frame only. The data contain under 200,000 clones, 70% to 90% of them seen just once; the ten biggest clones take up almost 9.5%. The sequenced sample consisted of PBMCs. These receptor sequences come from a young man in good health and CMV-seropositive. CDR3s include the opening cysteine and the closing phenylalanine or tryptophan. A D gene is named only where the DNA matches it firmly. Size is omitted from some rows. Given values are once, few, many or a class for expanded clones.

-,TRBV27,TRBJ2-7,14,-,CASSLAGAGYEQYF,TGTGCCAGCAGTTTAGCGGGTGCAGGCTACGAGCAGTACTTC
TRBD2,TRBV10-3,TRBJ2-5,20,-,CAISGSPGLAGGRSQETQYF,TGTGCCATCAGTGGTTCACCGGGACTAGCGGGGGGCCGTTCTCAAGAGACCCAGTACTTC
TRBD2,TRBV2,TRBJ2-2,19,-,CASTRGASGGHRNTGELFF,TGTGCCAGCACCCGAGGCGCTAGCGGGGGCCATCGAAACACCGGGGAGCTGTTTTTT
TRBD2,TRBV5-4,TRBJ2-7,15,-,CASSFTSGTTYEQYF,TGTGCCAGCAGCTTTACTAGCGGGACGACCTACGAGCAGTACTTC
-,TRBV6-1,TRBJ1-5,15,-,CASSEKGVGNQPQHF,TGTGCCAGCAGTGAAAAAGGGGTAGGGAATCAGCCCCAGCATTTT
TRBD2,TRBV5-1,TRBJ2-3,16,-,CASSYLAGGGTDTQYF,TGCGCCAGCAGCTACCTAGCGGGGGGGGGTACAGATACGCAGTATTTT
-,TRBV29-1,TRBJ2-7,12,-,CSVDGQGYEQYF,TGCAGCGTTGATGGCCAGGGGTACGAGCAGTACTTC
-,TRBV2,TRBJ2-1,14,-,CAGTAGMSYNEQFF,TGTGCCGGCACGGCGGGGATGTCCTACAATGAGCAGTTCTTC
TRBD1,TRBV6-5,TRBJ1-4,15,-,CASSYSGQGDEKLFF,TGTGCCAGCAGTTACTCGGGACAGGGGGATGAAAAACTGTTTTTT
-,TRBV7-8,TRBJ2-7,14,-,CASSLRRADRLEGF,TGTGCCAGCAGCTTAAGGCGTGCCGACAGATTGGAGGGCTTC
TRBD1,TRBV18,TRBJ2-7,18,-,CASSPSPAGGANRYEQYF,TGTGCCAGCTCACCCTCACCAGCAGGGGGCGCGAACCGGTACGAGCAGTACTTC
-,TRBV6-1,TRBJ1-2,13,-,CASSRDTNYGYTF,TGTGCCAGCAGCCGGGACACTAACTATGGCTACACCTTC
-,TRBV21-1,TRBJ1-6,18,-,CASSKVPGQPRWNSPLHF,TGTGCCAGCAGCAAAGTCCCGGGACAGCCGAGATGGAATTCACCCCTCCACTTT
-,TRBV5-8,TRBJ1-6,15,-,CASSLDAGINSPLHF,TGTGCCAGCAGCTTGGATGCGGGGATCAATTCACCCCTCCACTTT
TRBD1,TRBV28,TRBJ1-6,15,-,CASKGSTGDSSPLHF,TGTGCCAGCAAGGGTTCTACAGGGGACAGTTCACCCCTCCACTTT
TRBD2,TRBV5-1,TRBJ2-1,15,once,CASSLDLGTTNEQFF,TGCGCCAGCAGCTTGGATCTCGGGACTACTAATGAGCAGTTCTTC
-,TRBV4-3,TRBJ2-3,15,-,CASSQSFPGGDTQYF,TGCGCCAGCAGCCAATCATTCCCAGGGGGGGATACGCAGTATTTT
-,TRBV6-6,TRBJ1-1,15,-,CASSPDPGLHTEAFF,TGTGCCAGCAGTCCCGACCCGGGTTTGCACACTGAAGCTTTCTTT
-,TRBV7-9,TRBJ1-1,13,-,CSSSLDRGASAFF,TGTTCCAGCAGCTTAGATCGGGGGGCAAGCGCTTTCTTT
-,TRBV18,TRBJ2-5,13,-,CASAPGDEETQYF,TGTGCCAGCGCGCCGGGGGACGAAGAGACCCAGTACTTC
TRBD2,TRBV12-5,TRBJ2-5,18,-,CASGPHPSLAGGQETQYF,TGTGCTAGTGGTCCCCACCCTTCTTTAGCGGGGGGGCAGGAGACCCAGTACTTC
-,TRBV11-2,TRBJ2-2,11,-,CASSPSRELFF,TGTGCCAGCAGCCCTAGCCGGGAGCTGTTTTTT
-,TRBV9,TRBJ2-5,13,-,CASSVVFEETQYF,TGTGCCAGCAGCGTAGTATTTGAGGAGACCCAGTACTTC
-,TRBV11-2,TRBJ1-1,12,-,CASSLEGRGAFF,TGTGCCAGCAGCTTAGAAGGTCGGGGAGCTTTCTTT
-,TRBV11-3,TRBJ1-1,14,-,CASSPQGSNTEAFF,TGTGCCAGCAGTCCACAGGGCTCCAACACTGAAGCTTTCTTT
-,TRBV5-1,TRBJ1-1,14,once,CASSLGQMNTEAFF,TGCGCCAGCAGCTTGGGCCAGATGAACACTGAAGCTTTCTTT
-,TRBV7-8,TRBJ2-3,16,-,CASSLWTVRGTDTQYF,TGTGCCAGCAGCCTATGGACAGTCAGGGGCACAGATACGCAGTATTTT
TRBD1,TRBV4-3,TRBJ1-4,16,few,CASSQANDRGSEKLFF,TGCGCCAGCAGCCAAGCAAACGACAGGGGGAGTGAAAAACTGTTTTTT
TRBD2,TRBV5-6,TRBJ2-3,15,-,CASSFGLAGTDTQYF,TGTGCCAGCAGCTTCGGTTTAGCGGGGACAGATACGCAGTATTTT
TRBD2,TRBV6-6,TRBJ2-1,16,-,CASKSGRTGTSNEQFF,TGTGCCAGCAAGTCTGGCCGAACCGGGACTAGCAATGAGCAGTTCTTC
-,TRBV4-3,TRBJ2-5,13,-,CASSQGTEETQYF,TGCGCCAGCAGCCAAGGGACAGAAGAGACCCAGTACTTC
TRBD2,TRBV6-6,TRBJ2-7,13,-,CASSHGRDYEQYF,TGTGCCAGCAGCCACGGGAGGGACTACGAGCAGTACTTC
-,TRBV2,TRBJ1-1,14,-,CASSVGGSNTEAFF,TGTGCCAGCAGTGTGGGGGGATCTAACACTGAAGCTTTCTTT
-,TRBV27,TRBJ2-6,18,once,CASSLSGHSPGGANVLTF,TGTGCCAGCAGTTTATCGGGACACTCCCCGGGGGGGGCCAACGTCCTGACTTTC
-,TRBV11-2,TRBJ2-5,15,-,CASSLLGGAGETQYF,TGTGCCAGCAGCTTGTTAGGGGGGGCCGGGGAGACCCAGTACTTC
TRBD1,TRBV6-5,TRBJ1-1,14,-,CASSDRGPNTEAFF,TGTGCCAGCAGCGACAGGGGGCCCAACACTGAAGCTTTCTTT
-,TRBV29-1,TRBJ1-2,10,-,CSVEDPRYTF,TGCAGCGTTGAAGATCCTAGGTACACCTTC
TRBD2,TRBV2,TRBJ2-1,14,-,CASTGLAAYNEQFF,TGTGCCAGCACGGGACTAGCGGCTTACAATGAGCAGTTCTTC
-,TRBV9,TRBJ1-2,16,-,CASSPPGGGSRYGYTF,TGTGCCAGCAGCCCCCCCGGTGGGGGGTCTCGGTATGGCTACACCTTC
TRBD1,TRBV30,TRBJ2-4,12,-,CACRDRGNIQYF,TGTGCCTGCCGGGACAGGGGAAACATTCAGTACTTC
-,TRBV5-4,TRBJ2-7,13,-,CASSLDISYEQYF,TGTGCCAGCAGCTTGGACATCTCCTACGAGCAGTACTTC
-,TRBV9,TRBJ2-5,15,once,CASSSSHGGLETQYF,TGTGCCAGCAGCTCCTCACACGGGGGGCTGGAGACCCAGTACTTC
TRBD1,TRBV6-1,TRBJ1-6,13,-,CASLGTVNSPLHF,TGTGCCAGCCTTGGGACAGTCAATTCACCCCTCCACTTT
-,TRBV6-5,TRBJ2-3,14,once,CASSPGLSTDTQYF,TGTGCCAGCAGTCCCGGGTTAAGCACAGATACGCAGTATTTT